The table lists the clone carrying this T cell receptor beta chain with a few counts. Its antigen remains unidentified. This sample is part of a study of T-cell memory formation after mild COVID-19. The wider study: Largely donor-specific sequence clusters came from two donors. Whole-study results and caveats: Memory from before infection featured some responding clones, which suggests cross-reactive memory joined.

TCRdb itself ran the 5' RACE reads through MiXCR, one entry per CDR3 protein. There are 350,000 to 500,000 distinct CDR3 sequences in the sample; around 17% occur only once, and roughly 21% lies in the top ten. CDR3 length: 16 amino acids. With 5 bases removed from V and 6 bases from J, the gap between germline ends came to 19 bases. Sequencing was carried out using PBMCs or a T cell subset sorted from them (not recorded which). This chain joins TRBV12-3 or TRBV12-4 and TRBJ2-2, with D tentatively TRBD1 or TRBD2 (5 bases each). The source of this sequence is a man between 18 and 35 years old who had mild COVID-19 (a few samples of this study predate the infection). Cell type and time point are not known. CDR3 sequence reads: CASSPRGAQGAGELFF. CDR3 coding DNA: TGTGCCAGCAGTCCCCGAGGGGCGCAGGGTGCCGGGGAGCTGTTTTTT.